The next 10 T cell receptor beta chains were all read from a single sample in a study of T cells in severe cutaneous drug reactions. Libraries were made by iRepertoire multiplex PCR with TCR subtype-specific primers for bulk and single-cell sequencing. After re-calling the multiplex PCR reads, TCRdb lists one entry per CDR3 protein, DNA absent. The listing contains some 7,600 distinct CDR3 sequences. Carbamazepine had induced Stevens-Johnson syndrome or toxic epidermal necrolysis in the sequenced donors. Material for sequencing was cells from a skin blister. The receptors shown here come from a human donor with a severe cutaneous adverse drug reaction.

The V gene is TRBV20-1, the J gene TRBJ2-7; the D gene TCRdb calls, TRBD2, cannot be checked with no DNA. Germline assignment: CDR1 DFQATT and CDR2 SNEGSKA (reference sequence). The CDR3 sequence is 13 residues long. The CDR3 loop is CSLIPSGTYEQYF.

V usage is TRBV28 and J usage is TRBJ2-5; checking the TCRdb D call of TRBD1 is not possible without DNA. Germline V gene data show CDR1 as MDHEN and CDR2 as SYDVKM. The CDR3 sequence is 16 residues long. CDR3 region: CASSELLGQGAETQYF.

The V and J genes are TRBV7-6 and TRBJ2-2; TCRdb designates TRBD2, a call that cannot be tested without DNA. The CDR3 totals 17 residues. Germline V gene sequence: CDR1 SGHVS, CDR2 FNYEAQ. CDR3 sequence reads: CASSPPARLENTGELFF.

The J gene is TRBJ2-2, the V gene TRBV28. Germline V gene lookup returns CDR1 MDHEN and CDR2 SYDVKM. This CDR3 region has 13 residues. CDR3: CASSRDPTGELFF.

This chain uses TRBV5-5 with TRBJ2-3; TCRdb proposes TRBD1, but this gene call is untestable without DNA. Germline CDR1 is SGHKS and CDR2 is YYEKEE (reference sequence). This CDR3 comprises 14 residues. CDR3 loop: CASSLWGFGDTQYF.

Its frequency marks this clonotype as medium-sized (0.01 to 0.1%). This chain joins TRBV6-6 and TRBJ2-2. Per germline, CDR1 MNHNY and CDR2 SVGAGI (reference sequence). This CDR3 has 12 amino acids. The CDR3 here is CASSYSDGELFF.

The V call is TRBV20-1, the J call TRBJ2-7; the D call from TCRdb, TRBD2, cannot be confirmed without DNA. CDR1 is DFQATT and CDR2 is SNEGSKA in the germline V gene (reference sequence). CDR3 length equals 15 residues. CDR3 sequence: CSARGIAGVRYEQYF.

The chain combines TRBV13 with TRBJ2-7; lacking DNA, the TRBD2 call made by TCRdb goes unchecked. This CDR3 has 16 amino acids. The germline gives CDR1 PRHDT, CDR2 FYEKMQ (reference sequence). The CDR3 spells CASSLGLGLAGYEQYF.

The rearrangement joins TRBV28 to TRBJ1-5; TCRdb lists TRBD1, though no DNA is available to test this call. CDR1 is MDHEN, CDR2 SYDVKM, per germline. This CDR3 spans 16 amino acids. This CDR3 reads CASSFRDRGSNQPQHF.

The chain uses TRBV28 and TRBJ1-5. Germline V gene sequence: CDR1 MDHEN, CDR2 SYDVKM. This CDR3 contains 13 residues. The CDR3 is CASSFSRNQPQHF.